This T cell receptor (beta chain) emerged from a study of blood T cells in healthy people across ages. Turning to the study itself: For every two T cells, template switching captured about one barcoded beta molecule. Study observations and caveats: Naive and antigen-experienced cells could not be conclusively compared, given unsorted PBMCs. A roughly linear fall in TCR beta diversity per million T cells was seen with increasing age.

A second PCR, run for 7 to 11 cycles, used a sample-barcoded 5' primer plus a J-beta primer mix. Every sample gave at least 2.5 million paired-end reads containing CDR3. MiXCR, run by TCRdb on the 5' RACE reads, gives a single entry per CDR3 protein. The profile covers 720,000 or so distinct CDR3 sequences, with less than 45% appearing a single time and approximately 31% taken by the ten largest. In the case of this clonotype: Its antigen is currently unknown.

The length of the CDR3 is 14 residues. In germline, CDR1 is MDHEN, CDR2 SYDVKM. Trimming removed 7 bases at V and 7 bases at J, with 17 bases between. The receptor's source is a man aged 80 or over in good health. The sample comprised blood. The gene calls are TRBV28 and TRBJ1-5, with D tentatively TRBD1 (5 bases). The CDR3 region has the DNA TGTGCCAGCAACCAAGGGACCTCGGAACAGCCCCAGCATTTT. The encoded protein is CASNQGTSEQPQHF.